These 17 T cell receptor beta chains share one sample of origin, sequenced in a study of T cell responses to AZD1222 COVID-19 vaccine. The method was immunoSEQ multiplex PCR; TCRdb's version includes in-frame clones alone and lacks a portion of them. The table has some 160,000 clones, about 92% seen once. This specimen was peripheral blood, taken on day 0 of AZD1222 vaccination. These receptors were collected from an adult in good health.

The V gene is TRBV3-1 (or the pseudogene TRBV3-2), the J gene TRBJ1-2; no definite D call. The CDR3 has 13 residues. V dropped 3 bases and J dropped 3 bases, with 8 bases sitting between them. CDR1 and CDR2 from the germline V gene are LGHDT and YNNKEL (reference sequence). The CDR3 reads CASSQGEDYGYTF. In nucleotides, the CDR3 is TGTGCCAGCAGCCAGGGAGAGGACTATGGCTACACCTTC.

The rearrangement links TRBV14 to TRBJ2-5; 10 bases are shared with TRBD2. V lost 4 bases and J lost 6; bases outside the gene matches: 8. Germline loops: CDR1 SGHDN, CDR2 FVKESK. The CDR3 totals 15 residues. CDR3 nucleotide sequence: TGTGCCAGCAGCCGGACGGGACTAGCGCCCCAGACCCAGTACTTC. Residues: CASSRTGLAPQTQYF.

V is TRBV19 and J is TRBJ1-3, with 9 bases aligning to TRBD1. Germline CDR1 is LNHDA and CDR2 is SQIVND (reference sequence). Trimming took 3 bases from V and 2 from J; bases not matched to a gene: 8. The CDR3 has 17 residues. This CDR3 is CASSIYPGQGTGNTIYF. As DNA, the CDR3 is TGTGCCAGTAGTATTTATCCGGGACAGGGTACTGGAAACACCATATATTTT.

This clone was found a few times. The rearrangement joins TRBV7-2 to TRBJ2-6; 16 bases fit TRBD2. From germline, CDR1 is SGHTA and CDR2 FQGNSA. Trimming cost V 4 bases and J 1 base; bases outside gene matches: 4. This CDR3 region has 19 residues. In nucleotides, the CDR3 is TGTGCCAGCAGCTACGGGACTAGCGGGGGGGCTTCTGGGGCCAACGTCCTGACTTTC. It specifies CASSYGTSGGASGANVLTF.

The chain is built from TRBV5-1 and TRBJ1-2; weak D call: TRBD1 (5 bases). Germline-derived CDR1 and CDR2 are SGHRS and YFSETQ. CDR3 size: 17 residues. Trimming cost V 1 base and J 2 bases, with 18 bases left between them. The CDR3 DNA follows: TGCGCCAGCAGCTTGTGGGGCAAAGGAATGGCGAACTATGGCTACACCTTC. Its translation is CASSLWGKGMANYGYTF.

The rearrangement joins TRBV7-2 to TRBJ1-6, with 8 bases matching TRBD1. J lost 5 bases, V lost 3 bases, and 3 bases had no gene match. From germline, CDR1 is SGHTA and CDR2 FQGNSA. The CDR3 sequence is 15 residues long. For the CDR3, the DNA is TGTGCCAGCAGCTTCACAGGGGGGGATAATTCACCCCTCCACTTT. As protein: CASSFTGGDNSPLHF.

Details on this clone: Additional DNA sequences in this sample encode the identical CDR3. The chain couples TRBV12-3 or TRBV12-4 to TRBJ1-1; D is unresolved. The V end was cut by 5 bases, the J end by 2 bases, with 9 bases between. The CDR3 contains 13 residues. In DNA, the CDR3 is TGTGCCAGCAGTCTCTACCGAAACACTGAAGCTTTCTTT. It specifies CASSLYRNTEAFF.

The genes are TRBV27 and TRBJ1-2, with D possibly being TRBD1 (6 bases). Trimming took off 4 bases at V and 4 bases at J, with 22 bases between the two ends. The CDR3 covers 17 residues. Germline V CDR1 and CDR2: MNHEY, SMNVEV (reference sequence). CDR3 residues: CASSSIQGHVVRYGYTF. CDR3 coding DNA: TGTGCCAGCAGTTCGATACAGGGACACGTTGTACGCTATGGCTACACCTTC.

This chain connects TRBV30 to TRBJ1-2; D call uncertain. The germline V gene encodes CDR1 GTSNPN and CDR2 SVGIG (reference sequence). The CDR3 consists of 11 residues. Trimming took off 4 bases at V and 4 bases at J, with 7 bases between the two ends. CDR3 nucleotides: TGTGCCTGGACGGACCGCTATGGCTACACCTTC. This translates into CAWTDRYGYTF.

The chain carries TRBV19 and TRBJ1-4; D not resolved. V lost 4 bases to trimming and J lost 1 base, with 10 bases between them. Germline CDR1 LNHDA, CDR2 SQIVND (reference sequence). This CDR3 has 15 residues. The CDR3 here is CASSTRGVTNEKLFF. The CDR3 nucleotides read TGTGCCAGTAGTACAAGAGGAGTAACTAATGAAAAACTGTTTTTT.

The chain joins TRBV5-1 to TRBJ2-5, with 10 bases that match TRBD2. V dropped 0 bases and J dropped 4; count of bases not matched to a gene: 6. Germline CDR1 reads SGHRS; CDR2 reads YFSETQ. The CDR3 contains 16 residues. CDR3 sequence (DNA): TGCGCCAGCAGCTTGGCAACTAGCGGGGAGGGAGAGACCCAGTACTTC. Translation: CASSLATSGEGETQYF.

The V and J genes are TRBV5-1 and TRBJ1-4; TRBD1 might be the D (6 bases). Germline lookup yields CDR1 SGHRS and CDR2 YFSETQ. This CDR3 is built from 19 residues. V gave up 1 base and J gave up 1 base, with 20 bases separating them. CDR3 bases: TGCGCCAGCAGCTTGAGTCGCACGGGGGGCTACGGAACTAATGAAAAACTGTTTTTT. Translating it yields CASSLSRTGGYGTNEKLFF.

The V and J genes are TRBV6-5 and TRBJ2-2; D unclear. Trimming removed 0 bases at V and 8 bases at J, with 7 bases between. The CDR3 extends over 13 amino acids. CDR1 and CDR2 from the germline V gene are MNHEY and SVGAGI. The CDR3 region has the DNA TGTGCCAGCAGTTACTCTACGAGGGGGGAGCTGTTTTTT. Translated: CASSYSTRGELFF.

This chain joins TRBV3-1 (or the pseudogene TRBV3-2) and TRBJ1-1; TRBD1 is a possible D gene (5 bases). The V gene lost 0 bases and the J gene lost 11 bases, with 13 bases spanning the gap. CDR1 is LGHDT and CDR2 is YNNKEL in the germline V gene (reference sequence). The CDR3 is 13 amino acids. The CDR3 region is CASSQDLARVAFF. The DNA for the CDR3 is TGTGCCAGCAGCCAAGATTTGGCCAGGGTGGCTTTCTTT.

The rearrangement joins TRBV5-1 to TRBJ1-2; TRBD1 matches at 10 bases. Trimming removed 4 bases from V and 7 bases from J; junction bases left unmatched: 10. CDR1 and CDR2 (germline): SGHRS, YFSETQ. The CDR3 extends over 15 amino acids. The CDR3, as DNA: TGCGCCAGCAGCCAATTCGGGACAGGGGAGGGTGGCTACACCTTC. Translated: CASSQFGTGEGGYTF.

The CDR3 region is CASSHYDRPTYEQYF. Here the CDR3 DNA reads TGTGCCAGCAGCCATTATGACAGACCTACCTACGAGCAGTACTTC. The chain recombines TRBV3-1 (or the pseudogene TRBV3-2) with TRBJ2-7; tentative D call: TRBD1 (5 bases). The CDR3 spans 15 residues. Trimming cost V 3 bases and J 2 bases, with 14 bases left between them. CDR1 LGHDT and CDR2 YNNKEL come from the germline V gene (reference sequence).

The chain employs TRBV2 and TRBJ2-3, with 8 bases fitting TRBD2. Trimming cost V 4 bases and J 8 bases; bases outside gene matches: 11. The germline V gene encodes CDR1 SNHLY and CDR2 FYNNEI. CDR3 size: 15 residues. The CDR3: CASSVEGAGAGTQYF. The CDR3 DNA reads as TGTGCCAGCAGTGTTGAGGGAGCGGGGGCGGGTACGCAGTATTTT.